This TCR beta chain was identified during a study of blood T cell repertoires in COVID-19. CDR1 and CDR2 from the germline V gene are DFQATT and SNEGSKA (reference sequence). CDR3 size: 15 residues. J lost 2 bases, V lost 3 bases, and 6 bases had no gene match. In the authors' workflow: Amplification with reference gene primers provided the estimates of nucleated cell counts. Only in-frame clones appear in the TCRdb table, and some are missing; sequencing was by immunoSEQ multiplex PCR. The DNA gave D and trimming, while V, J and clone size come from that table. The sample records approximately 150,000 clones, 80% to 85% being singletons.

The sequenced sample was peripheral blood. The chain links TRBV20-1 to TRBJ2-7, with TRBD2 identical over 11 bases. This sequence was found in a man aged 60 to 75 with acute or convalescent COVID-19. CDR3 DNA sequence: TGCAGTGCTAGTTCACTAGCGGGAGTTACCTACGAGCAGTACTTC. It encodes CSASSLAGVTYEQYF.